A selection of T cell receptor beta chains follows, all from one sample in a study of blood T cell repertoires in COVID-19. The method was immunoSEQ multiplex PCR; TCRdb's version includes in-frame clones alone and lacks a portion of them. The sample yields 230,000 or so clones, roughly 79% seen once. The source material was peripheral blood. These receptors were collected from a woman of 80 years or more with COVID-19, enrolled during active disease. The CDR3 runs from the conserved cysteine through the conserved F or W. D genes are given only for firm matches. Clone size, where shown, is once, few, many, or a class for clones that have expanded.

D	size	V	J	length	CDR3	DNA
NA	NA	TRBV5-1	TRBJ1-5	15	CASSLVGRENQPQHF	TGCGCCAGCAGCTTGGTGGGGAGAGAGAATCAGCCCCAGCATTTT
TRBD1	NA	TRBV6-5	TRBJ2-7	16	CASSSRDRGFSYEQYF	TGTGCCAGCAGTTCCCGGGACAGGGGGTTCTCCTACGAGCAGTACTTC
TRBD2	NA	TRBV29-1	TRBJ2-1	14	CSVARGGWDNEQFF	TGCAGCGTTGCTAGGGGAGGGTGGGACAATGAGCAGTTCTTC
TRBD1	NA	TRBV19	TRBJ1-1	14	CASSMEGAITEAFF	TGTGCCAGTAGTATGGAGGGGGCAATAACTGAAGCTTTCTTT
TRBD1	NA	TRBV4-2	TRBJ1-2	14	CASSLTGVGNGYTF	TGTGCCAGCAGCCTGACAGGGGTGGGAAATGGCTACACCTTC
TRBD1	NA	TRBV2	TRBJ1-5	16	CASRPGQGRFGQPQHF	TGTGCCAGCAGACCGGGACAGGGTAGATTCGGTCAGCCCCAGCATTTT
TRBD1	NA	TRBV28	TRBJ1-2	14	CASSLWRQGYGYTF	TGTGCCAGCAGTTTATGGCGACAGGGCTATGGCTACACCTTC
TRBD1	NA	TRBV24-1	TRBJ2-2	14	CASSPGQGVGELFF	TGTGCCAGCTCCCCGGGACAGGGAGTCGGGGAGCTGTTTTTT
TRBD1	NA	TRBV5-1	TRBJ1-2	15	CASSPRTGGTTGYTF	TGCGCCAGCAGCCCCCGGACAGGGGGGACGACGGGCTACACCTTC
TRBD2	NA	TRBV7-9	TRBJ2-7	16	CASSSGSGRASYEQYF	TGTGCCAGCAGCTCGGGGAGCGGGAGGGCCTCCTACGAGCAGTACTTC
TRBD1	NA	TRBV7-9	TRBJ2-7	15	CASSSPGQGIYEQYF	TGTGCCAGCAGCTCGCCGGGACAGGGGATTTACGAGCAGTACTTC
NA	NA	TRBV7-9	TRBJ1-3	16	CASTFSRTLSGNTIYF	TGTGCCAGCACCTTCTCTAGGACACTCTCTGGAAACACCATATATTTT
NA	NA	TRBV5-6	TRBJ1-1	18	CASSPRIWGGAEITEAFF	TGTGCCAGCAGCCCGCGGATATGGGGGGGCGCGGAGATCACTGAAGCTTTCTTT
TRBD2	NA	TRBV27	TRBJ2-2	15	CASSGLAGVNGELFF	TGTGCCAGCAGTGGACTAGCGGGAGTCAACGGGGAGCTGTTTTTT
TRBD2	NA	TRBV29-1	TRBJ2-3	12	CSVESGGSTQYF	TGCAGCGTTGAGTCCGGCGGGAGTACGCAGTATTTT
TRBD1	NA	TRBV18	TRBJ2-7	13	CASSPDRFFEQYF	TGTGCCAGCTCACCGGACAGGTTTTTCGAGCAGTACTTC
NA	NA	TRBV18	TRBJ2-1	16	CASSPRPQATYNEQFF	TGTGCCAGCTCACCACGACCCCAGGCGACCTACAATGAGCAGTTCTTC
NA	NA	TRBV19	TRBJ2-2	14	CASSRPPEGGELFF	TGTGCCAGTAGTCGGCCCCCTGAGGGCGGGGAGCTGTTTTTT
NA	few	TRBV11-2	TRBJ2-1	12	CASSFTRTGQFF	TGTGCCAGCAGTTTTACCCGCACCGGGCAGTTCTTC
TRBD1	NA	TRBV5-1	TRBJ2-7	18	CASSLRPTGQGINYEQYF	TGCGCCAGCAGCTTGCGCCCGACGGGACAGGGGATCAACTACGAGCAGTACTTC
TRBD2	NA	TRBV6-5	TRBJ2-1	14	CASRDSGGPAQQFF	TGTGCCAGCAGAGATAGCGGGGGGCCGGCCCAGCAGTTCTTC
NA	NA	TRBV5-4	TRBJ2-1	13	CASSLYDRDTDFF	TGTGCCAGCAGCTTGTACGACCGGGACACGGATTTCTTC
TRBD1	NA	TRBV5-8	TRBJ2-7	14	CASSMTGNSYEQYF	TGTGCCAGCAGCATGACAGGGAACTCCTACGAGCAGTACTTC
NA	NA	TRBV21-1	TRBJ1-6	15	CASRPPGHYNSPLHF	TGTGCCAGCCGACCGCCCGGACACTATAATTCACCCCTCCACTTT
TRBD2	NA	TRBV4-1	TRBJ2-2	18	CASSQGGLAGVGTGELFF	TGCGCCAGCAGCCAAGGAGGACTAGCGGGAGTTGGCACCGGGGAGCTGTTTTTT
NA	NA	TRBV5-1	TRBJ1-2	14	CASSLGEGVHGYTF	TGCGCCAGCAGCTTGGGGGAAGGGGTCCATGGCTACACCTTC
NA	NA	TRBV9	TRBJ1-2	16	CASSPRGEGRSYGYTF	TGTGCCAGCAGCCCAAGAGGGGAGGGGCGCTCCTATGGCTACACCTTC
TRBD2	NA	TRBV5-1	TRBJ2-1	15	CASRMEGGSQGEQFF	TGCGCCAGCAGAATGGAGGGCGGGAGCCAAGGTGAGCAGTTCTTC
TRBD2	NA	TRBV5-1	TRBJ2-3	15	CASSYIGGATDTQYF	TGCGCCAGCAGCTACATCGGGGGGGCGACAGATACGCAGTATTTT
TRBD2	NA	TRBV28	TRBJ2-7	16	CASNGGRGLSSYEQYF	TGTGCCAGCAACGGCGGGAGGGGCCTGAGCTCCTACGAGCAGTACTTC
TRBD1	NA	TRBV6-2/TRBV6-3	TRBJ2-3	14	CASSYGGQADTQYF	TGTGCCAGCAGTTACGGGGGACAGGCGGATACGCAGTATTTT
NA	NA	TRBV7-9	TRBJ1-4	14	CASSPGATNEKLFF	TGTGCCAGCAGCCCAGGTGCAACTAATGAAAAACTGTTTTTT
NA	once	TRBV3-1/TRBV3-2	TRBJ1-6	15	CASSQGGADGSPLHF	TGTGCCAGCAGCCAGGGGGGGGCGGATGGATCACCCCTCCACTTT
TRBD1	NA	TRBV4-1	TRBJ2-2	15	CASSQDGGTGGELFF	TGCGCCAGCAGCCAAGATGGAGGGACAGGCGGGGAGCTGTTTTTT
NA	NA	TRBV30	TRBJ1-5	16	CAWSVRRGGSNQPQHF	TGTGCCTGGAGTGTAAGGAGGGGAGGGAGCAATCAGCCCCAGCATTTT
NA	NA	TRBV28	TRBJ1-2	11	CASSHILGYTF	TGTGCCAGCAGTCATATTCTAGGCTACACCTTC
TRBD1	NA	TRBV2	TRBJ1-1	12	CASSKQGYEAFF	TGTGCCAGCAGCAAACAGGGGTATGAAGCTTTCTTT
NA	NA	TRBV15	TRBJ2-7	14	CATSRWAGSNEQYF	TGTGCCACCAGCAGATGGGCGGGGTCGAACGAGCAGTACTTC
TRBD1	NA	TRBV9	TRBJ1-2	14	CASRSDRGRHGYTF	TGTGCCAGCAGATCGGACAGGGGGCGCCACGGCTACACCTTC
NA	few	TRBV6-5	TRBJ2-1	13	CASRRGPPHEQFF	TGTGCCAGCCGAAGAGGCCCCCCCCATGAGCAGTTCTTC
TRBD1	NA	TRBV2	TRBJ2-6	18	CASSALRQGINGANVLTF	TGTGCCAGCAGTGCTCTCAGACAGGGGATAAATGGGGCCAACGTCCTGACTTTC
TRBD1	NA	TRBV5-1	TRBJ1-1	14	CASSLAGQGTEAFF	TGCGCCAGCAGCTTGGCAGGACAGGGCACTGAAGCTTTCTTT
NA	NA	TRBV3-1/TRBV3-2	TRBJ2-5	12	CASSQKGSPQYF	TGTGCCAGCAGCCAAAAGGGGTCCCCTCAATACTTC